The rows below give T cell receptor beta chains drawn from one sample of a study of vaccination effects on CD4 cells after COVID-19. Sequencing used immunoSEQ multiplex PCR; TCRdb keeps in-frame clones, though not all of them. The sample gives about 24,000 clones, more than 65% of which show up once; roughly 8% is in the top ten. The antigens these receptors bind are not known. The sequencing here drew on CD4+ T cells from PBMCs cultured with SARS-CoV-2 spike peptides, taken after COVID-19 vaccination. The receptors come from a human donor who received a COVID-19 vaccine. Each CDR3 is given with its conserved first and last residue. The D gene is left open where the match is weak. The size field is filled for only some rows; it gives once, few, many or a size class.

v_gene	j_gene	d_gene	abundance	CDR3nt	CDR3aa
TRBV11-2	TRBJ2-1	-	-	TGTGCCAGCAGCCGCAGCAGGAATGAGCAGTTCTTC	CASSRSRNEQFF
TRBV9	TRBJ2-1	TRBD2	-	TGTGCCAGCAGCGTAGGACTAGCGGGGTCCAATGAGCAGTTCTTC	CASSVGLAGSNEQFF
TRBV4-1	TRBJ2-5	-	-	TGCGCCAGCAGCCAAGCAAGGGAGACCCAGTACTTC	CASSQARETQYF
TRBV27	TRBJ1-5	-	few	TGTGCCAGCAGTTTTTCCCTGTTCACTCAGCCCCAGCATTTT	CASSFSLFTQPQHF
TRBV2	TRBJ2-5	-	-	TGTGCCAGCAGTTTTTGGGGCCAGGTCCAAGAGACCCAGTACTTC	CASSFWGQVQETQYF
TRBV2	TRBJ1-5	TRBD1	once	TGTGCCAGCACCCTAGGGACAGGGGGCTCTCAGCCCCAGCATTTT	CASTLGTGGSQPQHF
TRBV5-1	TRBJ2-3	TRBD2	-	TGCGCCAGCGGCCAAGGCGGGAGGGCAGATACGCAGTATTTT	CASGQGGRADTQYF
TRBV18	TRBJ2-5	-	-	TGTGCCAGCTCACCACCTTGGTTCCCTTTGGGGGTAGGAAAAGAGACCCAGTACTTC	CASSPPWFPLGVGKETQYF
TRBV9	TRBJ2-5	TRBD1	-	TGTGCCAGCAGCATTTCAACAGGGGGCCAAGAGACCCAGTACTTC	CASSISTGGQETQYF
TRBV9	TRBJ2-1	TRBD2	few	TGTGCCAGCAGCGTAGCTCCCGGACTAGCGGCTGACAATGAGCAGTTCTTC	CASSVAPGLAADNEQFF
TRBV7-8	TRBJ2-7	TRBD2	-	TGTGCCAGCAGTCGACTAGCGGGGTCGCCCGGCGAGCAGTACTTC	CASSRLAGSPGEQYF
TRBV6-5	TRBJ1-1	TRBD1	-	TGTGCCAGCAGGATGGACAGGACAAACACTGAAGCTTTCTTT	CASRMDRTNTEAFF
TRBV5-1	TRBJ1-6	-	-	TGCGCCAGCAGCTTGGAGCGGCCACATAATTCACCCCTCCACTTT	CASSLERPHNSPLHF
TRBV5-1	TRBJ2-5	-	-	TGCGCCAGCAGATTTGAGGGTTTGGAGACCCAGTACTTC	CASRFEGLETQYF